This is a list of T cell receptor beta chains from one sample in a study of T-cell memory formation after mild COVID-19. TCRdb reanalysed the 5' RACE reads using MiXCR and keeps one entry per CDR3 protein. The sample includes 70,000 to 100,000 distinct CDR3 sequences, around 16% of them seen just once. The source material was PBMCs or a T cell subset sorted from them (not recorded which). All receptors come from a young man who had mild COVID-19 (a few samples of this study predate the infection). Cell type and time point are not known. Each CDR3 is given with its conserved first and last residue. A D gene is named only where the DNA matches it firmly. Where a row states a size, it is once, few, many or the class of an expanded clone; other rows omit it.

D,V,J,size,DNA,CDR3
-,TRBV27,TRBJ2-7,many,TGTGCCAGCAGTTTAATCAGGGGAGCTCATGAGCAGTACTTC,CASSLIRGAHEQYF
-,TRBV10-3,TRBJ2-3,-,TGTGCCATCAGTGATATAGATTCTAGCACAGATACGCAGTATTTT,CAISDIDSSTDTQYF
-,TRBV5-5,TRBJ1-5,few,TGTGCCAGCAGCTTGGGGGGGGCGAGCAATCAGCCCCAGCATTTT,CASSLGGASNQPQHF
TRBD1,TRBV25-1,TRBJ2-7,-,TGTGCCAGCAGTGGGACAGGGCTCTTGTACGAGCAGTACTTC,CASSGTGLLYEQYF
-,TRBV20-1,TRBJ2-3,-,TGCAGTGCTAGGTTGAGGGGTACAGATACGCAGTATTTT,CSARLRGTDTQYF
-,TRBV7-2,TRBJ2-1,-,TGTGCCAGCAGCGCAAGTCCCTTCGAGCAGTTCTTC,CASSASPFEQFF
-,TRBV4-2,TRBJ1-2,many,TGTGCCAGCAGCCCCCCGGGCCCCGGGACAAAATATGGCTACACCTTC,CASSPPGPGTKYGYTF
-,TRBV6-5,TRBJ2-1,-,TGTGCCAGCAGTTTCCGAGGCCCTATGGATGAGCAGTTCTTC,CASSFRGPMDEQFF
-,TRBV7-8,TRBJ2-5,few,TGTGCCAGCAGATTCAACCGCCGGGAACAAGAGACCCAGTACTTC,CASRFNRREQETQYF
TRBD2,TRBV4-2,TRBJ2-1,few,TGTGCCAGCAGCCGTCTAGCGGGGGGAATCAATGAGCAGTTCTTC,CASSRLAGGINEQFF
-,TRBV4-1,TRBJ2-7,few,TGCGCCAGCACGGACGGGGACGAGCAGTACTTC,CASTDGDEQYF
-,TRBV4-2,TRBJ2-7,few,TGTGCCAGCAGCCGATCCGAGACACGCTCCTACGAGCAGTACTTC,CASSRSETRSYEQYF
-,TRBV9,TRBJ1-5,few,TGTGCCAGATGGTCGAGGCAGCCCCAGCATTTT,CARWSRQPQHF
TRBD1,TRBV9,TRBJ1-1,-,TGTGCCAGCAGCGTCGGACAGGGGGCTCGCACTGAAGCTTTCTTT,CASSVGQGARTEAFF
-,TRBV6-5,TRBJ1-4,once,TGTGCCAGCAGTTTCTCACAGTGGGGCGAACTGTTTTTT,CASSFSQWGELFF
-,TRBV20-1,TRBJ2-7,-,TGCAGTGCTAGAGTGCCTTTAAACTCCTACGAGCAGTACTTC,CSARVPLNSYEQYF
-,TRBV11-2,TRBJ2-2,few,TGTGCCAGCAGCTTATGGAACCCTTACACCGGGGAGCTGTTTTTT,CASSLWNPYTGELFF
-,TRBV4-1,TRBJ2-3,-,TGCGCCAGCAGCCAAGTAGGGCGAGGCGCAGATACGCAGTATTTT,CASSQVGRGADTQYF
TRBD2,TRBV13,TRBJ2-7,few,TGTGCCAGCAGCAAGCGGGGGGACGGTGGAGCCTACGAGCAGTACTTC,CASSKRGDGGAYEQYF
TRBD1,TRBV5-1,TRBJ2-7,few,TGCGCCAGCAGCTTCCCCGGGACAGGGAAAGAGCAGTACTTC,CASSFPGTGKEQYF
-,TRBV7-9,TRBJ2-2,-,TGTGCCAGCAGCTTGGACCCGAACACCGGGGAGCTGTTTTTT,CASSLDPNTGELFF
-,TRBV6-5,TRBJ2-7,-,TGTGCCAGCAGACCCGGGACTGCCTCCTACGAGCAGTACTTC,CASRPGTASYEQYF
-,TRBV20-1,TRBJ1-5,-,TGCAGTGCTAGAGACTATTCCCAGCCCCAGCATTTT,CSARDYSQPQHF
-,TRBV7-9,TRBJ2-3,-,TGTGCCAGCAGCTTACCTACTTCGTCAGAGTACCAGGGGAGGACAGATACGCAGTATTTT,CASSLPTSSEYQGRTDTQYF
TRBD1,TRBV25-1,TRBJ1-2,few,TGTGCCAGCGAACAGGGGTCTGGCTACACCTTC,CASEQGSGYTF
TRBD1,TRBV20-1,TRBJ1-2,-,TGCAGTGCTAGAGAACCAGGGGGCTATGGCTACACCTTC,CSAREPGGYGYTF
-,TRBV5-4,TRBJ1-1,-,TGTGCCAGCAGCTACCAGACAATGAACACTGAAGCTTTCTTT,CASSYQTMNTEAFF
-,TRBV6-5,TRBJ2-7,many,TGTGCCAGCAGTTACTCGAACTCCTACGAGCAGTACTTC,CASSYSNSYEQYF
-,TRBV27,TRBJ2-7,few,TGTGCCAGCAGTTTAAGGTCCACAGTCTACGAGCAGTACTTC,CASSLRSTVYEQYF
-,TRBV20-1,TRBJ2-1,-,TGCAGTGTCTGGGTCCGCCATGAGCAGTTCTTC,CSVWVRHEQFF
-,TRBV9,TRBJ2-5,-,TGTGCCAGCGGAAGTGGCCAAGAGACCCAGTACTTC,CASGSGQETQYF
-,TRBV12-3/TRBV12-4,TRBJ1-4,few,TGTGCCAGTCAACAGGGTGGGGAAAAACTGTTTTTT,CASQQGGEKLFF
TRBD1,TRBV4-3,TRBJ2-1,few,TGCGCCAGCAGCCCGGGACAGCTACAAAACAATGAGCAGTTCTTC,CASSPGQLQNNEQFF
-,TRBV4-1,TRBJ1-6,-,TGCGCCAGCAGCCAAGTAGGAGATTCACCCCTCCACTTT,CASSQVGDSPLHF
TRBD2,TRBV12-3/TRBV12-4,TRBJ2-5,few,TGTGCCAGCAGCCAACTAGCGGCGCAAGAGACCCAGTACTTC,CASSQLAAQETQYF
-,TRBV6-5,TRBJ2-2,few,TGTGCCAGCAGCTACCAGGGTCCCGGGGAGCTGTTTTTT,CASSYQGPGELFF
-,TRBV7-9,TRBJ2-1,few,TGTGCCAGCAGCTTAAGGCCAGGCCCTTACGAGGAGGCTGGCAATGAGCAGTTCTTC,CASSLRPGPYEEAGNEQFF
-,TRBV6-5,TRBJ1-2,-,TGTGCCAGCAGTTACTCAATCGGGGACGACAACTATGGCTACACCTTC,CASSYSIGDDNYGYTF
-,TRBV5-1,TRBJ2-2,few,TGCGCCAGCAGCTTGGACAGCGATGCCGGGGAGCTGTTTTTT,CASSLDSDAGELFF
-,TRBV25-1,TRBJ2-1,few,TGTGCCAGCAGTTTCCCCAACAATGAGCGGCAGTTCTTC,CASSFPNNERQFF
TRBD2,TRBV4-3,TRBJ2-2,-,TGCGCCAGCAGCCAAGATGTGAGCGGGGGTCGGACCGGGGAGCTGTTTTTT,CASSQDVSGGRTGELFF
-,TRBV7-3,TRBJ2-1,few,TGTGCCAGCAGCTTAACGGGGGAAGTTTCCTACAATGAGCAGTTCTTC,CASSLTGEVSYNEQFF
-,TRBV12-3/TRBV12-4,TRBJ2-7,-,TGTGCCAGCAGTTTAAGGGCCGTGAGCTCCTACGAGCAGTACTTC,CASSLRAVSSYEQYF
-,TRBV4-3,TRBJ2-1,few,TGCGCCAGCAGCCAAGATCCCTGGCAAAGCTCCTACAATGAGCAGTTCTTC,CASSQDPWQSSYNEQFF
-,TRBV20-1,TRBJ1-2,few,TGCAGTGCTAATGGCTACACCTTC,CSANGYTF
-,TRBV6-4,TRBJ2-3,-,TGTGCCAGCAGTGAGGGGCGGAGCACAGATACGCAGTATTTT,CASSEGRSTDTQYF
-,TRBV14,TRBJ1-2,-,TGTGCCAGCAGCCCCTCATCGGGAGGGTTGGGCTATGGCTACACCTTC,CASSPSSGGLGYGYTF
-,TRBV7-9,TRBJ1-2,-,TGTGCCAGCAGCCCCCCGGCAGGGCCTTATGGCTACACCTTC,CASSPPAGPYGYTF
TRBD2,TRBV12-3/TRBV12-4,TRBJ2-2,-,TGTGCCAGCAGTTCCCGGGAGGGCAGCCGGAACACCGGGGAGCTGTTTTTT,CASSSREGSRNTGELFF
-,TRBV4-1,TRBJ1-1,few,TGCGCCAGCAGCCTTACATACTCCGGGCCAGGGACTCGGCCTGGCACTGAAGCTTTCTTT,CASSLTYSGPGTRPGTEAFF
TRBD1,TRBV18,TRBJ1-5,few,TGTGCCAGCTCATCGACAGGGGCGGGAAATCAGCCCCAGCATTTT,CASSSTGAGNQPQHF
-,TRBV15,TRBJ1-5,few,TGTGCCACCAGCCCCCGAGTCGAAAATCAGCCCCAGCATTTT,CATSPRVENQPQHF
TRBD1,TRBV2,TRBJ2-2,few,TGTGCCAGCGGGACAGAGTTAGGAACCGGGGAGCTGTTTTTT,CASGTELGTGELFF
-,TRBV4-1,TRBJ1-6,-,TGCGCCAGCAGCCAAGAGGACTGGGGAGCTTCACCCCTCCACTTT,CASSQEDWGASPLHF
-,TRBV28,TRBJ1-1,few,TGTGCCAGCAGCGTACAGGGATACACTGAAGCTTTCTTT,CASSVQGYTEAFF
-,TRBV13,TRBJ2-7,few,TGTGCCAGCAGCTTAGGACCGGGCAGTCCCTACGAGCAGTACTTC,CASSLGPGSPYEQYF